This T cell receptor beta chain emerged from a study of T cell changes during pregnancy in multiple sclerosis. Repertoires were generated with immunoSEQ multiplex PCR, while TCRdb's copy carries only in-frame clones and drops some. The sample yields 70,000 to 95,000 clones, roughly 93% seen once. Trimming cost V 3 bases and J 7 bases; bases outside gene matches: 8. The CDR3 extends over 15 amino acids. Germline V CDR1 and CDR2: SGHRS, YFSETQ. This clone showed up just once. The rearrangement links TRBV5-1 to TRBJ2-2; TRBD2 matches at 8 bases. Sequencing used peripheral blood, obtained in the first trimester of pregnancy. This sequence originates from a female donor with multiple sclerosis, enrolled in a pregnancy study. CDR3 sequence: CASSYGGGLSGELFF. The CDR3 DNA reads TGCGCCAGCAGCTACGGCGGGGGGCTAAGCGGGGAGCTGTTTTTT.